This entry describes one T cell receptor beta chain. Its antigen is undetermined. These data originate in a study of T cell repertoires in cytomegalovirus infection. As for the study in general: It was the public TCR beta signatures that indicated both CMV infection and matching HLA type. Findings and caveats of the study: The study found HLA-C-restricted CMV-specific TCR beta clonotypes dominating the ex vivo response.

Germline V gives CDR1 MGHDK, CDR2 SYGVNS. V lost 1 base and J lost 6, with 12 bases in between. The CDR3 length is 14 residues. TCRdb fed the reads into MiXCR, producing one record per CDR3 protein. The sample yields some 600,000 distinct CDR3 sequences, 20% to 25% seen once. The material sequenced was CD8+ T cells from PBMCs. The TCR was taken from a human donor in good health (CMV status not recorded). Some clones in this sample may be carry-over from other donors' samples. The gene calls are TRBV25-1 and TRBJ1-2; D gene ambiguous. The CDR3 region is CASSESKRVHGYTF. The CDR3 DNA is TGTGCCAGCAGTGAATCGAAAAGGGTCCATGGCTACACCTTC.